Below are 2 T cell receptor beta chains sequenced from a single sample in a study of regulatory T cells in long-lasting Graves disease. Investigators prepared the TCR beta libraries by applying iRepertoire HTBI primers and Arm-PCR of CDR3 regions. Each CDR3 protein gets one entry after TCRdb re-called the multiplex PCR reads with MiXCR. The sample records around 500,000 distinct CDR3 sequences, around 13% being singletons. Sample time point: newly diagnosed GD, antithyroid drugs for less than 3 months. PBMC-derived RNA was used for the TCR library. The same specimen was also included in a second study, on T cells in Graves' hyperthyroidism and ophthalmopathy.

The sequences come from peripheral blood mononuclear cells (PBMCs), collected at new diagnosis, from a patient treated with antithyroid drugs. The source is a woman under 40 with Graves disease.

This clonotype occurred many times. This chain links TRBV2 with TRBJ2-1; D may be TRBD1 or TRBD2 (6 bases each). CDR1 SNHLY and CDR2 FYNNEI come from the germline V gene. The CDR3 is 14 residues long. V lost 6 bases, J lost 3 bases, and 12 bases lay in between. CDR3 DNA: TGTGCCAGCAGGGAGGGGGGAGTCTACAATGAGCAGTTCTTC. Its protein product is CASREGGVYNEQFF.

This clonotype was picked up a small number of times. The rearrangement joins TRBV7-9 to TRBJ2-4; D is ambiguous. This CDR3 is built from 16 residues. CDR1 SEHNR and CDR2 FQNEAQ come from the germline V gene (reference sequence). V gave up 1 base and J gave up 1 base, with 11 bases separating them. The CDR3 loop is CASSLDYGWAKNIQYF. CDR3 sequence (DNA): TGTGCCAGCAGCTTAGATTACGGTTGGGCCAAAAACATTCAGTACTTC.